This TCR beta chain derives from a study of T cell changes during pregnancy in multiple sclerosis. The germline gives CDR1 SQVTM, CDR2 ANQGSEA. V gave up 1 base and J gave up 7 bases, with 11 bases separating them. The CDR3 runs 12 residues. Libraries were prepared by immunoSEQ multiplex PCR; TCRdb keeps only in-frame clonotypes and omits some of them. The sample yields 95,000 to 110,000 clones, approximately 90% seen once. This sequence joins TRBV29-1 and TRBJ2-7, with D possibly being TRBD1 (5 bases). The specimen comprised peripheral blood, sampled in the third trimester of pregnancy. The receptor's source is a female donor in good health, enrolled as a control in a pregnancy study. CDR3 loop: CSVEGQWREQYF. CDR3 coding DNA: TGCAGCGTTGAAGGACAGTGGCGTGAGCAGTACTTC.